Listed here are 30 T cell receptor beta chains from one sample, sequenced in a study of CD8 T cells in ankylosing spondylitis. MiXCR, run by TCRdb on the 5' RACE reads, gives a single entry per CDR3 protein. The table shows some 200,000 distinct CDR3 sequences, with approximately 18% occurring only once. Sequencing was carried out using blood, either unsorted or a sorted T cell fraction (not recorded which). These receptors came from a male donor under 30 with ankylosing spondylitis or in good health (not recorded which).

This clonotype has at least ten counts. The chain is built from TRBV7-9 and TRBJ2-1; the match to TRBD2 covers 13 bases. J gave up 1 base and V 5 bases, and 11 bases lay outside the gene matches. Germline V CDR1 and CDR2: SEHNR, FQNEAQ (reference sequence). The CDR3 has 19 amino acids. CDR3 in amino acids: CASSRGLAGPKGSYNEQFF. Written as DNA, the CDR3 is TGTGCCAGCAGCCGGGGACTAGCGGGACCAAAGGGTTCCTACAATGAGCAGTTCTTC.

This clonotype was detected ten times or more. The chain carries TRBV12-3 or TRBV12-4 and TRBJ1-2; a possible D gene is TRBD1 (6 bases). The CDR3 totals 14 residues. Trimming cost V 5 bases and J 4 bases, with 14 bases left between them. The CDR3 spells CASSAQGKVYGYTF. CDR3 coding DNA: TGTGCCAGCAGTGCACAGGGAAAGGTCTATGGCTACACCTTC.

This clonotype was counted ten times or more. This chain connects TRBV21-1 to TRBJ2-2; TRBD1 is the table's D call, not checked against the DNA. TRBV21-1 is given as a pseudogene. This CDR3 is 17 amino acids long. CDR3 bases: TGTGCCAGCAGCAAAGCCCCTCCGACAGGGAGCGGCGGGGAGCTGTTTTTT. It specifies CASSKAPPTGSGGELFF.

This clonotype was seen a few times. V and J are TRBV27 and TRBJ2-4, with 12 bases lining up with TRBD2. V lost 5 bases to trimming and J lost 1 base; unmatched junction nucleotides: 9. From germline, CDR1 is MNHEY and CDR2 SMNVEV (reference sequence). The CDR3 is made up of 18 amino acids. This CDR3 is CASSTTSGSGVAKNIQYF. In DNA, the CDR3 is TGTGCCAGCAGTACGACTAGCGGGAGTGGTGTGGCCAAAAACATTCAGTACTTC.

This clonotype was picked up many times. V usage is TRBV30 and J usage is TRBJ2-4; 8 bases are a match to TRBD1. The CDR3 contains 13 residues. The J segment lost 5 bases and the V segment lost 6 bases, leaving 6 bases of the junction unmatched. Germline V gene data show CDR1 as GTSNPN and CDR2 as SVGIG (reference sequence). This chain's CDR3 is CACSTGVENIQYF. CDR3 coding DNA: TGTGCCTGCTCGACAGGGGTGGAAAACATTCAGTACTTC.

This clonotype was detected many times. The chain recombines TRBV12-3 or TRBV12-4 with TRBJ2-7; possible D gene TRBD1, 5 bases. With 3 bases removed from V and 6 bases from J, the gap between germline ends came to 12 bases. The CDR3 contains 13 residues. The CDR3 DNA follows: TGTGCCAGCAGTTTCCCGGACATCGGCGAGCAGTACGTC. It yields the protein CASSFPDIGEQYV.

This clonotype was seen repeatedly, ten times or more. The chain recombines TRBV29-1 with TRBJ2-5; maybe TRBD2 (6 bases). V was trimmed by 6 bases and J by 5 bases, leaving 16 bases between them. Germline V gene sequence: CDR1 SQVTM, CDR2 ANQGSEA. This CDR3 is 13 amino acids long. The CDR3: CSVTRAGGETQYF. The CDR3 nucleotides read TGCAGCGTCACCCGGGCCGGAGGGGAGACCCAGTACTTC.

This clonotype was detected ten times or more. The chain links TRBV6-5 to TRBJ2-1; unclear D gene. Per germline, CDR1 MNHEY and CDR2 SVGAGI. The CDR3 consists of 15 residues. Deletions cut 6 bases from V and 0 bases from J, with 12 bases between. The DNA of the CDR3 is TGTGCCAGCAGACCCGTAGGGAACTCCTACAATGAGCAGTTCTTC. This translates into CASRPVGNSYNEQFF.

V and J are TRBV7-9 and TRBJ2-1; D ambiguous. The CDR3 is 19 amino acids. The V gene's germline CDR1 is SEHNR and CDR2 FQNEAQ (reference sequence). V was trimmed by 1 base and J by 0 bases, leaving 19 bases between them. CDR3 region: CASSLVGQVETGSYNEQFF. The CDR3 DNA follows: TGTGCCAGCAGCTTAGTTGGTCAGGTGGAAACCGGCTCCTACAATGAGCAGTTCTTC.

J is TRBJ2-1 and V is TRBV7-9; TRBD2 agrees at 9 bases. Trimming cost V 3 bases and J 5 bases; bases outside gene matches: 11. CDR3 length equals 17 residues. Germline assignment: CDR1 SEHNR and CDR2 FQNEAQ (reference sequence). The CDR3 coding sequence is TGTGCCAGCAGCTTTCCCGTTAGCGGGAGTATCCACAATGAGCAGTTCTTC. This translates into CASSFPVSGSIHNEQFF.

At least ten counts were recorded for this clonotype. This chain joins TRBV7-9 and TRBJ2-5, with D possibly TRBD1 on 5 matching bases. Trimming cost V 2 bases and J 4 bases, with 11 bases left between them. The V gene's germline CDR1 is SEHNR and CDR2 FQNEAQ (reference sequence). The CDR3 is 14 residues long. CDR3 region: CASSLPGQGETQYF. The CDR3 DNA reads as TGTGCCAGCAGCTTACCCGGGCAGGGAGAGACCCAGTACTTC.

This clonotype has a count of ten or more. V gene TRBV28 combines with J gene TRBJ2-1; 12 positions match TRBD2. CDR1 MDHEN and CDR2 SYDVKM come from the germline V gene. Losses at the gene ends were 5 bases for V and 5 bases for J; bases not matched to a gene: 4. The CDR3 totals 15 residues. The CDR3 DNA reads TGTGCCAGCAGTCTGGGACTAGCGGGTAACAATGAGCAGTTCTTC. Encoded protein: CASSLGLAGNNEQFF.

This sequence joins TRBV5-4 and TRBJ2-1; TRBD1 matches at 9 bases. Trimming took 3 bases from V and 5 from J; bases not matched to a gene: 6. In germline, CDR1 is SGHNT, CDR2 YYREEE (reference sequence). The CDR3 is made up of 15 amino acids. CDR3 region: CASSSAGTGHNEQFF. CDR3 in DNA: TGTGCCAGCAGCTCCGCCGGGACAGGGCACAATGAGCAGTTCTTC.

The chain has TRBV2 and TRBJ1-6; TRBD1 is a possible D gene (6 bases). In germline, CDR1 is SNHLY, CDR2 FYNNEI. Trimming shortened V by 3 bases and J by 10 bases, and 16 bases separated the two germline ends. The CDR3 loop spans 15 amino acids. CDR3 bases: TGTGCCAGCAGTGATTGGGCAGGGGTTGAATCACCCCTCCACTTT. Amino acids: CASSDWAGVESPLHF.

This clonotype occurred many times. CDR3 protein: CATSTGSGNTIYF. The CDR3 nucleotides are TGTGCCACCTCGACAGGGTCCGGAAACACCATATATTTT. The gene calls are TRBV7-8 and TRBJ1-3; 7 bases agree with TRBD1. After removal of 10 bases from V and 4 bases from J, the junction contained 7 bases not matched to a gene. The CDR3 contains 13 residues. CDR1 and CDR2 (germline): SGHVS, FQNEAQ.

This clonotype came up many times. The rearrangement uses TRBV4-3 and TRBJ1-5; a weak D match, TRBD1 (6 bases). The germline gives CDR1 LGHNA, CDR2 YSLEER. This CDR3 has 17 amino acids. Between the trimmed V and J ends, which lost 1 base and 1 base, there was a span of 14 bases. In DNA, the CDR3 is TGCGCCAGCAGCCAAGGGGCCACGCAGGGGAGCAATCAGCCCCAGCATTTT. Encoded protein: CASSQGATQGSNQPQHF.

The table lists this clonotype with many counts. The rearrangement uses TRBV6-5 and TRBJ1-6; no definite D call. The CDR3 spans 13 residues. Germline values: CDR1 MNHEY, CDR2 SVGAGI. V lost 6 bases and J lost 7, with 10 bases in between. The CDR3 nucleotides read TGTGCCAGCAGGGAACAGACCAATTCACCCCTCCACTTT. Translating gives CASREQTNSPLHF.

This clonotype was recorded at least ten times. J is TRBJ2-1 and V is TRBV3-1; 9 bases are shared with TRBD2. Trimming took 5 bases from V and 6 from J; bases not matched to a gene: 11. The germline gives CDR1 LGHDT, CDR2 YNNKEL (reference sequence). The length of the CDR3 is 16 residues. In nucleotides, the CDR3 is TGTGCCAGCAGCTCCTGGAGTAGCGGGGGCCCCAATGAGCAGTTCTTC. Translating gives CASSSWSSGGPNEQFF.

This clonotype was observed many times. V is TRBV11-2 and J is TRBJ2-1; 10 nucleotides line up with TRBD1. V gave up 5 bases and J gave up 6 bases; unmatched junction bases: 10. The CDR3 runs 16 residues. Germline CDR1 SGHAT, CDR2 FQNNGV. The CDR3 is CASSATDRGWANEQFF. CDR3 in DNA: TGTGCCAGCAGCGCCACGGACAGGGGGTGGGCCAATGAGCAGTTCTTC.

This clonotype was recorded at least ten times. The chain uses TRBV3-1 and TRBJ2-1, with D uncertain. Germline values: CDR1 LGHDT, CDR2 YNNKEL (reference sequence). CDR3 size: 16 residues. V lost 1 base, J lost 4 bases, and 14 bases lay in between. CDR3 amino acids: CASSQVRLAEYNEQFF. DNA for the CDR3: TGTGCCAGCAGCCAAGTTCGGTTGGCAGAGTACAATGAGCAGTTCTTC.

This clonotype has ten or more counts. The chain combines TRBV3-1 with TRBJ2-3; no clear D. In germline, CDR1 is LGHDT, CDR2 YNNKEL (reference sequence). Trimming removed 3 bases at V and 6 bases at J, with 13 bases between. The CDR3 runs to 14 residues. As DNA, the CDR3 is TGTGCCAGCAGCCATTCCGGGTCGACGGATACGCAGTATTTT. It is translated as CASSHSGSTDTQYF.

The genes are TRBV20-1 and TRBJ2-5, with 7 bases that match TRBD1. Germline V gene lookup returns CDR1 DFQATT and CDR2 SNEGSKA (reference sequence). The CDR3 runs to 13 residues. Losses at the gene ends were 5 bases for V and 5 bases for J; bases not matched to a gene: 8. The CDR3 here is CSAATGSVETQYF. CDR3 bases: TGCAGTGCTGCGACAGGGAGTGTGGAGACCCAGTACTTC.

This clonotype was counted many times. V and J are TRBV28 and TRBJ2-7, with a tentative D call TRBD1 (6 bases). Germline V CDR1 and CDR2: MDHEN, SYDVKM. Trimming stripped 5 bases from V and 5 bases from J, with 16 bases between. The CDR3 spans 14 residues. CDR3 DNA: TGTGCCAGCAGTGGGGTTGACAGGACCCACGAGCAGTACTTC. Translation gives CASSGVDRTHEQYF.

The V call is TRBV24-1, the J call TRBJ2-1, with TRBD2 matching 9 bases. The germline V gene has CDR1 KGHDR and CDR2 SFDVKD. CDR3 length: 16 amino acids. V was clipped by 11 bases and J by 3 bases; unmatched bases: 13. The CDR3: CAIALAGSSSYNEQFF. The CDR3 DNA reads TGTGCCATTGCTCTAGCGGGAAGCAGCAGCTACAATGAGCAGTTCTTC.

As DNA, the CDR3 is TGTGCCAGCAGCCCCGGACTAGTTAGGACCTACGAGCAGTACTTC. It yields the protein CASSPGLVRTYEQYF. This sequence joins TRBV7-2 and TRBJ2-7; 7 bases fit TRBD2. The V and J ends lost 5 bases and 2 bases, in that order; junction bases with no gene match: 9. Germline V lookup: CDR1 SGHTA, CDR2 FQGNSA. The CDR3 loop spans 15 amino acids.

This chain links TRBV5-1 with TRBJ2-1; 8 positions match TRBD1. V trimming: 3 bases; J trimming: 0 bases; junction bases outside the gene matches: 5. In germline, CDR1 is SGHRS, CDR2 YFSETQ. This CDR3 contains 16 residues. The CDR3 loop is CASSSTGGGSYNEQFF. CDR3 in DNA: TGCGCCAGCAGCTCTACAGGGGGAGGCTCCTACAATGAGCAGTTCTTC.

This clonotype was observed once. The chain combines TRBV5-1 with TRBJ2-3; tentative D call: TRBD2 (5 bases). The CDR3 length is 15 residues. V was trimmed by 0 bases and J by 0 bases, leaving 8 bases between them. CDR1 SGHRS and CDR2 YFSETQ come from the germline V gene. The CDR3 DNA reads as TGCGCCAGCAGCTTGGAAGCGGCAAGCACAGATACGCAGTATTTT. Amino acid sequence: CASSLEAASTDTQYF.

This clonotype came up many times. The chain combines TRBV4-3 with TRBJ2-6; 9 bases map to TRBD1. From germline, CDR1 is LGHNA and CDR2 YSLEER. The CDR3 is made up of 20 amino acids. The ends lost 0 bases at V and 4 bases at J; junction bases unmatched: 13. CDR3 sequence: CASSQDLRTGAFAGANVLTF. The CDR3 bases are TGCGCCAGCAGCCAAGATCTAAGGACAGGGGCTTTTGCCGGGGCCAACGTCCTGACTTTC.

This clonotype was observed many times. The chain links TRBV29-1 to TRBJ2-5; D tentatively fits TRBD1 or TRBD2 (5 bases each). The CDR3 totals 13 residues. Germline V gene sequence: CDR1 SQVTM, CDR2 ANQGSEA. Trimming shortened V by 6 bases and J by 8 bases, and 19 bases separated the two germline ends. CDR3 DNA: TGCAGCGTAAGCCGGGACCAATCAGGCACCCAGTACTTC. Translation gives CSVSRDQSGTQYF.

This clonotype was counted at least ten times. The chain is built from TRBV12-3 or TRBV12-4 and TRBJ2-7; no firm D call. Trimming cost V 4 bases and J 5 bases, with 9 bases left between them. The CDR3 is 12 amino acids. CDR3 protein: CASSYGGDEQYF. CDR3 nucleotide sequence: TGTGCCAGCAGTTACGGTGGGGACGAGCAGTACTTC.